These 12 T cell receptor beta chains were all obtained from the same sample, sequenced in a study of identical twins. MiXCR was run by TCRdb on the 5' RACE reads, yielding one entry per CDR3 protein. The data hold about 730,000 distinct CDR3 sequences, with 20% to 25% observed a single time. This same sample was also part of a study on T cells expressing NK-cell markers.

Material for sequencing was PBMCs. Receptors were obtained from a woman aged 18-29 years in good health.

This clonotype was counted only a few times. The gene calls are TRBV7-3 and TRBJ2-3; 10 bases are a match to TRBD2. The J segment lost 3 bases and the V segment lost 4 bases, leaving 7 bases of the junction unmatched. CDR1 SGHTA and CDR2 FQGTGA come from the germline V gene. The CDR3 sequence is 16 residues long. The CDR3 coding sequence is TGTGCCAGCAGCTCCCCTAGCGGGGGCCTAACAGATACGCAGTATTTT. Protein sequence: CASSSPSGGLTDTQYF.

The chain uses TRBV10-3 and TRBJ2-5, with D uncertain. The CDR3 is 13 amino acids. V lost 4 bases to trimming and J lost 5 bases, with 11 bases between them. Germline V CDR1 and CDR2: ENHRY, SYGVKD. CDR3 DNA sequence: TGTGCCATCAGTGGAGACCCGCGCGAGACCCAGTACTTC. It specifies CAISGDPRETQYF.

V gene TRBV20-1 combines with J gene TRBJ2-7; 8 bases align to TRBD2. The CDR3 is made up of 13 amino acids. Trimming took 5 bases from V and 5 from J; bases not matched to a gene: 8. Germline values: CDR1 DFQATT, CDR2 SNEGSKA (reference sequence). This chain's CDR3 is CSASPGGDNEQYF. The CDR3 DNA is TGCAGTGCTTCCCCGGGGGGGGACAACGAGCAGTACTTC.

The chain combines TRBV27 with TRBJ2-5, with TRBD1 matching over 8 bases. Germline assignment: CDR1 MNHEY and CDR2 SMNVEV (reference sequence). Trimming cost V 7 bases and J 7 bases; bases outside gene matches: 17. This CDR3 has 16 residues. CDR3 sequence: CASTPFPGQDSRTQYF. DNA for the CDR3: TGTGCCAGCACCCCTTTCCCGGGACAGGACTCGAGGACCCAGTACTTC.

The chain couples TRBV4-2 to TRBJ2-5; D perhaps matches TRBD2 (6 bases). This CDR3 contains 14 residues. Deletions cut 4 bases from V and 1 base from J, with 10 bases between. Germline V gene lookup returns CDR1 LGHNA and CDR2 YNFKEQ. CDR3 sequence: CASSRGDFQETQYF. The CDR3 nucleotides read TGTGCCAGCAGCCGGGGGGACTTCCAAGAGACCCAGTACTTC.

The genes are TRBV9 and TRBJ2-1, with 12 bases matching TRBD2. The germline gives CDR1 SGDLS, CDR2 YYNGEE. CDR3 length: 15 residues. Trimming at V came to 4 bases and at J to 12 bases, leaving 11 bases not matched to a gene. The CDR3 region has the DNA TGTGCCAGCAGCCAGACTAGCGGGAGTCCCCCGTGGCAGTTCTTC. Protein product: CASSQTSGSPPWQFF.

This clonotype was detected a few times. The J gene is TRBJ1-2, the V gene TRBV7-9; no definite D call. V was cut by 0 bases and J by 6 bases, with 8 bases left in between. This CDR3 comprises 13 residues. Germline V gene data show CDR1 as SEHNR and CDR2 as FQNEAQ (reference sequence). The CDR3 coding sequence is TGTGCCAGCAGCTTAGCTTCGGAAGATGGCTACACCTTC. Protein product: CASSLASEDGYTF.

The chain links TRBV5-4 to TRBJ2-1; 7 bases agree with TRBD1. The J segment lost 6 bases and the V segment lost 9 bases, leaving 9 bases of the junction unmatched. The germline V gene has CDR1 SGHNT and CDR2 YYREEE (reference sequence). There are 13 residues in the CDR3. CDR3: CATKTGSSNEQFF. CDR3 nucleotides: TGTGCCACCAAGACAGGGTCATCCAATGAGCAGTTCTTC.

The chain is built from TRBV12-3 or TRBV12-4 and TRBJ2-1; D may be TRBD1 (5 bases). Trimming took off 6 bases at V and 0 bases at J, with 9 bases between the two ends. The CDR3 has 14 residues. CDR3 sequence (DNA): TGTGCCAGCAGGTCGACAGACTCCTACAATGAGCAGTTCTTC. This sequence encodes CASRSTDSYNEQFF.

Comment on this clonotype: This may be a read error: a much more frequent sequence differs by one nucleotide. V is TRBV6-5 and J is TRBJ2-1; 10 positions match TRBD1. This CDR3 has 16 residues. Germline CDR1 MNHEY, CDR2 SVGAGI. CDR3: CTSSTRQGAVFHEQFF. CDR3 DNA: TGTACCAGCAGTACCCGACAGGGGGCGGTTTTTCATGAGCAGTTCTTC.

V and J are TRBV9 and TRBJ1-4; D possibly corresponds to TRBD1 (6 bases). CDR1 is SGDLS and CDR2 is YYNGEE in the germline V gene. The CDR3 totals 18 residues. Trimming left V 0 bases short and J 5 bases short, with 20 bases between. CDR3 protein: CASSVAPSWDTTNEKLFF. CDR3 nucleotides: TGTGCCAGCAGCGTAGCCCCATCGTGGGACACTACGAATGAAAAACTGTTTTTT.

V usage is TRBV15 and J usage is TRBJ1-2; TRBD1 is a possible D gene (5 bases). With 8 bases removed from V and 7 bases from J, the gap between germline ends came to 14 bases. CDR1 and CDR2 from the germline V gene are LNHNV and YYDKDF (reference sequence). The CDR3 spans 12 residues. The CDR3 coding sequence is TGTGCCACCGGGACCCGGCGTCTTGGCTACACCTTC. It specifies CATGTRRLGYTF.